This TCR beta chain was documented in a study of T cells in localized non-small cell lung cancer. This clone appeared a single time. What it binds is unknown. Study-level findings and limits: Longer survival (overall) was linked to higher T cell density in blood. There were a median about 53 of the top 100 tumor clones appearing in adjacent lung. Uninvolved adjacent lung had higher T cell clonality than tumor and all other tissues.

Germline values: CDR1 SGHRS, CDR2 YFSETQ. Trimming cost V 0 bases and J 2 bases, with 10 bases left between them. The CDR3 sequence is 15 residues long. The method was immunoSEQ multiplex PCR; TCRdb's version includes in-frame clones alone and lacks a portion of them. The sample holds fewer than 95,000 clones, approximately 91% seen once. This specimen consisted of PBMCs, obtained before any cancer treatment. The chain recombines TRBV5-1 with TRBJ2-3; D remains unclear. The TCR was taken from a woman between 40 and 69 years old with stage II squamous cell lung carcinoma. The DNA of the CDR3 is TGCGCCAGCAGCTTGGAGCCCCGTGACACAGATACGCAGTATTTT. This sequence encodes CASSLEPRDTDTQYF.